This T cell receptor (beta chain) was recovered during a study of blood T cells in healthy people across ages. Findings and limits, study-wide: Donor CMV status was unknown, possibly confounding expanded clonotype changes.

Then a second PCR, running about 6 to 11 cycles, was carried out with a sample-barcoded 5' primer and a J-beta primer mix. TCRdb processed the 5' RACE reads anew with MiXCR; each CDR3 protein has one entry. Of 1.5 million to 2 million distinct CDR3 sequences in the sample, less than 50% are singletons; the top ten hold roughly 2%. Germline trimming cut 0 bases from V and 3 bases from J; bases unmatched to any gene: 1. Per the germline V gene, CDR1 is MNHNS and CDR2 is SASEGT. This CDR3 is 15 amino acids long. Comment on this clonotype: Its cognate antigen is unknown.

Healthy Caucasian individuals from Russia aged about 6 to 100 served as donors. The total RNA that was extracted per sample amounted to at least 6 micrograms. The origin of this receptor is a woman aged 40 to 50 in good health. The chain uses TRBV6-1 and TRBJ2-7; TRBD2 aligns across 11 bases. The specimen sequenced was blood. CDR3 nucleotides: TGTGCCAGCAGTGAAGCCGGGACTAGCGGCTACGAGCAGTACTTC. It specifies CASSEAGTSGYEQYF.